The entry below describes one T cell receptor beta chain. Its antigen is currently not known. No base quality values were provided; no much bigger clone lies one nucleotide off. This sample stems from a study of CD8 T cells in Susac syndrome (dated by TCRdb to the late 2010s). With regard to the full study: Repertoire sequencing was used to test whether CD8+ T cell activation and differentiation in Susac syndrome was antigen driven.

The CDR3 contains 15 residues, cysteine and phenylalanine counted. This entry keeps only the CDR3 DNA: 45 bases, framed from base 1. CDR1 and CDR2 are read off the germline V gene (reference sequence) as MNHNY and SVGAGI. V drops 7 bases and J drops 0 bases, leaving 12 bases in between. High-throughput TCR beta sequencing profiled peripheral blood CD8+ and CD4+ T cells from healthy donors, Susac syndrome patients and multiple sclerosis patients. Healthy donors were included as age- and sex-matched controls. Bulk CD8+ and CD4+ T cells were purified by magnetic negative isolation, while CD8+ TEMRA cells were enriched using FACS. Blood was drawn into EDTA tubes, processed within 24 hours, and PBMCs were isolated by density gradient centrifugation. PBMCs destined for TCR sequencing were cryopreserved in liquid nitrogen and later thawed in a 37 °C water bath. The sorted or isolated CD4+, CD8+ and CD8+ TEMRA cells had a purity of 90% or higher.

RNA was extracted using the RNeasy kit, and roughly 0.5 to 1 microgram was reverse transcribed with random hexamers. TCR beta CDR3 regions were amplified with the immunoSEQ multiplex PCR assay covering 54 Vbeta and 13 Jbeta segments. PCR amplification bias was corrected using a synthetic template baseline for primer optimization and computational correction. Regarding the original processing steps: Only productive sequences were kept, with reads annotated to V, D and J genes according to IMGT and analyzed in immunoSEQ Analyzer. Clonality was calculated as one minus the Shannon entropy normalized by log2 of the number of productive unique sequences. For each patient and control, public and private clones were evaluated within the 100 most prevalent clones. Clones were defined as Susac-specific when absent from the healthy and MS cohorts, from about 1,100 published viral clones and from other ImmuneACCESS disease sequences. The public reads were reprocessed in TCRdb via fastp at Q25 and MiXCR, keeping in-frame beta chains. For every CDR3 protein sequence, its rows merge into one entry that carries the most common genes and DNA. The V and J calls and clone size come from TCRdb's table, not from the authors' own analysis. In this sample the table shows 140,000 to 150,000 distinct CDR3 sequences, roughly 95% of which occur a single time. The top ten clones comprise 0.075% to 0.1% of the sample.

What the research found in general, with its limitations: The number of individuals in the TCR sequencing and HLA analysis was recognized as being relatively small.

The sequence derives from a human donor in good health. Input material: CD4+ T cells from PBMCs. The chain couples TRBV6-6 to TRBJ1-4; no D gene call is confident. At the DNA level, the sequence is TGTGCCAGCATTCTACGACGGGCAACTAATGAAAAACTGTTTTTT. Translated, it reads CASILRRATNEKLFF.